The following is a TCR beta chain sequence with its context. Its antigen is unknown. The sample comes from a study of CXCR3-negative and CXCR3-positive naive CD8 T cells (dated by TCRdb to about 2019). For context, the study as a whole: In total, about 135 million TRB reads were obtained, corresponding to roughly 1.5 +/- 0.3 million reads per library. Diversity and physicochemical repertoire analyses were performed on around 10 donors pooled from two independent experiments. TRBV-TRBJ cluster analysis included naive subsets from about five donors and memory cells from 3 donors. The research as a whole found: Freshly isolated PBMCs were used for most assays because CXCR3 expression partially decreased after cryopreservation. TRB CDR3s from CXCR3-positive naive cells showed higher hydrophobicity (lower Kidera factor 4), lower energy, and higher strength and volume indices than CXCR3-negative naive cells. Both naive subsets had comparably high repertoire diversity, while memory CD8+ T cells had much lower repertoire diversity. Because surface CD5, which is linked to self-reactivity in mice, was comparable between the naive subsets, TCR interaction strength was also inferred from the physicochemical properties of TRB CDR3s. Naive CXCR3-negative and CXCR3-positive cells from the same donor showed similar TRBV-TRBJ usage, whereas memory cells showed distinct patterns.

Instrument on record: NextSeq 550. The Human TCR Profiling Kit (MiLaboratory) was used to prepare UMI-labeled 5' RACE TRB cDNA libraries. cDNA synthesis used the entire amount of extracted RNA, and PCR amplification then used the entire amount of cDNA produced. Libraries were prepared in parallel with an identical number of PCR cycles. Per the original workflow: MIGEC and MiXCR extracted about 50,000 +/- 10,000 unique UMI-labeled TRB cDNA molecules per library, requiring at least two reads per UMI. On average, roughly 40,000 +/- 10,000 functional in-frame TRB CDR3 nucleotide clonotypes lacking stop codons were found per library. Diversity metrics, including normalized Shannon-Wiener and Chao1, were computed in VDJtools after downsampling to 5000 UMI-labeled TRB molecules per sample. VDJtools computed clonotype-size-weighted physicochemical properties of the central five CDR3 residues: interaction energy, strength, volume and Kidera factor 4. Each entry corresponds to one CDR3 protein sequence from reads that TCRdb reprocessed, and DNA is not given. V and J calls and clone size were set by TCRdb, not the authors. The sample's table lists a count of 70,000 to 100,000 distinct CDR3 sequences. The top ten constitute less than 1.1% of the sample.

For each CD8+ T cell subset, flow sorting was done in triplicate, and about 300,000 cells per subset went directly into RLT lysis buffer. To exclude memory contaminants, naive CD8+ T cells were stringently defined as CD45RO-CCR7+CD27+CD95-. Standard density gradient centrifugation was used to isolate peripheral blood mononuclear cells from buffy coats. Naive CXCR3-negative and CXCR3-positive CD8+ T cells were flow-sorted using a FACSAria III. Total RNA was extracted from sorted cells with an RNeasy Mini Kit. The CDR3 numbers 14 residues from cysteine through phenylalanine. The DNA is not on file. The germline V gene provides CDR1 MGHRA and CDR2 YSYEKL.

Sequencing was carried out using naive CXCR3- CD8+ T cells from blood. According to the study, the label for this sample's cell subset or site signals: CD45RO-CCR7+CD27+CD95- naive CD8+ T cells lacking CXCR3 (TNR3-). The chain uses TRBV4-1 and TRBJ1-1; as DNA is missing, the TRBD1 call by TCRdb cannot be tested. The source of this sequence is a human donor in good health. Some clones in this sample may be carry-over from other donors' samples. The CDR3 protein is CASSQANRGHEAFF.